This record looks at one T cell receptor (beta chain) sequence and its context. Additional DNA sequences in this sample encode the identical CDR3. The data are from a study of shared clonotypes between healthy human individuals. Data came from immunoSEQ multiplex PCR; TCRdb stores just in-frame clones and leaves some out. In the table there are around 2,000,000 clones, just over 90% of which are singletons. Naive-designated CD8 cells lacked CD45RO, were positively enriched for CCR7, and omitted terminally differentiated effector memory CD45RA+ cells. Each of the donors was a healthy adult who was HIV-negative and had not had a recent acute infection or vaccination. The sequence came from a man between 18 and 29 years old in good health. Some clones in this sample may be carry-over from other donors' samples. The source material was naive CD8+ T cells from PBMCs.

Here the CDR3 reads CASSPTGLAGGGSYNEQFF. The CDR3 region has the DNA TGTGCCAGCAGCCCAACGGGACTAGCGGGAGGGGGCTCCTACAATGAGCAGTTCTTC. The chain employs TRBV9 and TRBJ2-1; 16 bases align to TRBD2. The CDR3 runs to 19 residues. Germline loops: CDR1 SGDLS, CDR2 YYNGEE. V lost 4 bases, J lost 0 bases, and 7 bases stayed unmatched.